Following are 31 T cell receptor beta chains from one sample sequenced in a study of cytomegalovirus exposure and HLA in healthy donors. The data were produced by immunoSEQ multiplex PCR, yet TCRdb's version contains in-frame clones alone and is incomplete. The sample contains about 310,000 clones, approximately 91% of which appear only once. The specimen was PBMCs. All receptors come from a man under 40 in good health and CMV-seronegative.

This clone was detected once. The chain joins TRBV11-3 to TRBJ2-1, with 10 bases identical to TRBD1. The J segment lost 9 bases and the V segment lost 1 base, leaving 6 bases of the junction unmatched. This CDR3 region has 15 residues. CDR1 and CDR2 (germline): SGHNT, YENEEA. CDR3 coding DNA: TGTGCCAGCAGCTTAGGCACGGACAGGGGGGCTGAGCAGTTCTTC. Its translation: CASSLGTDRGAEQFF.

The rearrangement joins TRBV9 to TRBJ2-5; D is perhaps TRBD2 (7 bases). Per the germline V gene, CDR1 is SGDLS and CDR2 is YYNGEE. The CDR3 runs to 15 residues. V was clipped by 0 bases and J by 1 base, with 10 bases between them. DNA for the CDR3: TGTGCCAGCAGCGTAGTAGGGGGGGCCCAAGAGACCCAGTACTTC. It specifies CASSVVGGAQETQYF.

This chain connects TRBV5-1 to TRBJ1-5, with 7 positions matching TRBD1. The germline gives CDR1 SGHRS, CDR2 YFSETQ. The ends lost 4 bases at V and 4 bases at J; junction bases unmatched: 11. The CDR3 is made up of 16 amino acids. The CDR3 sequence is CASSPYTGDGNQPQHF. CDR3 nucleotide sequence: TGCGCCAGCAGCCCTTATACAGGGGATGGTAATCAGCCCCAGCATTTT.

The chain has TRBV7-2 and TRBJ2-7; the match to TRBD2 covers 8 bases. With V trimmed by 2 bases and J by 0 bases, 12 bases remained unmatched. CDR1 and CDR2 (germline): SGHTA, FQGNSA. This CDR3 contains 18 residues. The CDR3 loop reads CASSLQLGFAGGSYEQYF. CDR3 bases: TGTGCCAGCAGCTTACAGCTTGGGTTCGCGGGGGGCTCCTACGAGCAGTACTTC.

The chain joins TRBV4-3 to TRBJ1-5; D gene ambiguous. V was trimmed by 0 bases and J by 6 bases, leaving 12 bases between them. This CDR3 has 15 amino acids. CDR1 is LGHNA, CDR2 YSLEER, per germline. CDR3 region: CASSQEAREVQPQHF. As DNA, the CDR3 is TGCGCCAGCAGCCAAGAGGCGCGAGAGGTTCAGCCCCAGCATTTT.

The DNA for the CDR3 is TGTGCCAGCAGCTCGACAGGGGGCGGTGAAAAACTGTTTTTT. The encoded protein is CASSSTGGGEKLFF. The V call is TRBV7-6, the J call TRBJ1-4, with 10 bases matching TRBD1. Looked up from germline, CDR1 is SGHVS and CDR2 is FNYEAQ. The V segment lost 4 bases and the J segment 7 bases; nucleotides outside the gene matches: 3. The CDR3 spans 14 residues.

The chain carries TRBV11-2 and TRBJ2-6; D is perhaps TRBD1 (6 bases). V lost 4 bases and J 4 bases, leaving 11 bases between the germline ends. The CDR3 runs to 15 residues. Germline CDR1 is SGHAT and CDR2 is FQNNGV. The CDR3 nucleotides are TGTGCCAGCAGCTCCACAGGGAGAGGGGCCAACGTCCTGACTTTC. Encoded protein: CASSSTGRGANVLTF.

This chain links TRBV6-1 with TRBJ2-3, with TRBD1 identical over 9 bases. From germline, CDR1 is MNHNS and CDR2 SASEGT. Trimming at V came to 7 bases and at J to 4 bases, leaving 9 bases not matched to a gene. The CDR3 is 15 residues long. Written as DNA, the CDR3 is TGTGCCAGCACCGGGACAGGGAAGGGATCAGATACGCAGTATTTT. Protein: CASTGTGKGSDTQYF.

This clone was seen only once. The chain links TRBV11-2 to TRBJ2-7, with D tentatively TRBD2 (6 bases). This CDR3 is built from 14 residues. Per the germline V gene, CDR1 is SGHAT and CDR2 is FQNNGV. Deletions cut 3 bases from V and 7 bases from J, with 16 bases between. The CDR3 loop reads CASSFSLEGLEQYF. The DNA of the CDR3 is TGTGCCAGCAGCTTTTCCCTGGAGGGCCTGGAGCAGTACTTC.

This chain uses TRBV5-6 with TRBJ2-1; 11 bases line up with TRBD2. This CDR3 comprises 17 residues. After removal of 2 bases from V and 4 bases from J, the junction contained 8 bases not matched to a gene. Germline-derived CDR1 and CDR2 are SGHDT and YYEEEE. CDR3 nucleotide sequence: TGTGCCAGCAGCTTTCTTAGCGGGGGGGCGTGGTACAATGAGCAGTTCTTC. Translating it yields CASSFLSGGAWYNEQFF.

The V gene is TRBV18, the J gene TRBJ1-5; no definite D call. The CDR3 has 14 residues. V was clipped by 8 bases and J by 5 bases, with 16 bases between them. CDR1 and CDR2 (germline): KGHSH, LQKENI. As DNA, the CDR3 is TGTGCCAGCGCCACCAAAGGGAGGGATCAGCCCCAGCATTTT. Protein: CASATKGRDQPQHF.

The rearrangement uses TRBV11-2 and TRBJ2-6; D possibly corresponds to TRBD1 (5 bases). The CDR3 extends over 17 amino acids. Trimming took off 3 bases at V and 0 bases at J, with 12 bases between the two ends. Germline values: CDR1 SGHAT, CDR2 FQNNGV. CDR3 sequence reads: CASSFRVVSSGANVLTF. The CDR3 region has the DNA TGTGCCAGCAGCTTCAGGGTCGTGAGCTCTGGGGCCAACGTCCTGACTTTC. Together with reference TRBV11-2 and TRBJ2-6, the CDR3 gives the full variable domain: EAGVAQSPRYKIIEKRQSVAFWCNPISGHATLYWYQQILGQGPKLLIQFQNNGVVDDSQLPKDRFSAERLKGVDSTLKIQPAKLEDSAVYLCASSFRVVSSGANVLTFGAGSRLTVL.

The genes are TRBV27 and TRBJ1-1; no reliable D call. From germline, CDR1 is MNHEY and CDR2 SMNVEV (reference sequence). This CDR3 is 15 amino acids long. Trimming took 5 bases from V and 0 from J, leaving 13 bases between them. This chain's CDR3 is CASSTNAGMNTEAFF. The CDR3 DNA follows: TGTGCCAGCAGTACCAATGCCGGTATGAACACTGAAGCTTTCTTT.

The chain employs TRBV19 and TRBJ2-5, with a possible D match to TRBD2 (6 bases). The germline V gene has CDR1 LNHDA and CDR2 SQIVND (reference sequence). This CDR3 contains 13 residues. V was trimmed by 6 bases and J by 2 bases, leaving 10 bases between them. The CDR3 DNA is TGTGCCAGTAGCGGGAGCTGGCAAGAGACCCAGTACTTC. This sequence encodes CASSGSWQETQYF.

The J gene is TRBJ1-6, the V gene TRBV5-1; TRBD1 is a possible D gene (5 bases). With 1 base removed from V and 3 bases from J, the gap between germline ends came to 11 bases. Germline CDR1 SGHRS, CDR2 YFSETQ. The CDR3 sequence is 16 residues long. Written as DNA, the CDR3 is TGCGCCAGCAGCTTGTCACAGGACCTCTATAATTCACCCCTCCACTTT. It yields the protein CASSLSQDLYNSPLHF.

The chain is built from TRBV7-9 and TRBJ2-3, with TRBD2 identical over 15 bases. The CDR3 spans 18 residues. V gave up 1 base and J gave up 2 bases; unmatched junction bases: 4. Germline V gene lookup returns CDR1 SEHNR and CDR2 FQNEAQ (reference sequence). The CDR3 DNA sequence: TGTGCCAGCAGCTTAGAGGGGACTAGCGGGGGGTCCACAGATACGCAGTATTTT. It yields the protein CASSLEGTSGGSTDTQYF.

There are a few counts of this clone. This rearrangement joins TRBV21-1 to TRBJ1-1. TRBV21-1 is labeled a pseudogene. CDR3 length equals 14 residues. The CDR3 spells CASSKEGGEGEAFF. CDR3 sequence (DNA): TGTGCCAGCAGCAAAGAAGGCGGGGAGGGTGAAGCTTTCTTT.

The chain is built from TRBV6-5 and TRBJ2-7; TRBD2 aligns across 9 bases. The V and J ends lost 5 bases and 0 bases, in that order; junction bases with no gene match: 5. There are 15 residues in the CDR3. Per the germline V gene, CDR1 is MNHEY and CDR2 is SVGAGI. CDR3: CASSRLAGSSYEQYF. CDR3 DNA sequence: TGTGCCAGCAGTCGCCTAGCGGGGAGCTCCTACGAGCAGTACTTC.

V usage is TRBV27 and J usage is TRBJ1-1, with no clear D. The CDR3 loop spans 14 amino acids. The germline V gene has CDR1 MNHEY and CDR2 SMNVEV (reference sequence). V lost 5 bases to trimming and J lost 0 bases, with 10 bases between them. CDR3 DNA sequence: TGTGCCAGCAGTCTGGCGGGGATGAACACTGAAGCTTTCTTT. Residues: CASSLAGMNTEAFF.

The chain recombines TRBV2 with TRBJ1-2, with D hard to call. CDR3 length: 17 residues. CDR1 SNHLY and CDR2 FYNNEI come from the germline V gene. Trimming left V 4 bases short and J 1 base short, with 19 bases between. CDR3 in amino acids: CASSGGIAEEYNYGYTF. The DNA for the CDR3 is TGTGCCAGCAGTGGCGGTATAGCAGAAGAATATAACTATGGCTACACCTTC. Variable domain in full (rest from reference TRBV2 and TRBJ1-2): EPEVTQTPSHQVTQMGQEVILRCVPISNHLYFYWYRQILGQKVEFLVSFYNNEISEKSEIFDDQFSVERPDGSNFTLKIRSTKLEDSAMYFCASSGGIAEEYNYGYTFGSGTRLTVV.

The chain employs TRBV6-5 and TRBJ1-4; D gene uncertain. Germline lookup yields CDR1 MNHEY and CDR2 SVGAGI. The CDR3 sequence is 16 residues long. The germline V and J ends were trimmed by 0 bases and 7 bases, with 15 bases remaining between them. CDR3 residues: CASSYSNGNRGEKLFF. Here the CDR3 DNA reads TGTGCCAGCAGTTACTCGAATGGTAACCGGGGTGAAAAACTGTTTTTT.

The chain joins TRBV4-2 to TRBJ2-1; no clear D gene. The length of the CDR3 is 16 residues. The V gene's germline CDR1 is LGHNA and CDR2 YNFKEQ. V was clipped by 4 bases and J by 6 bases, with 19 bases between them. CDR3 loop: CASSRIGGPMGNEQFF. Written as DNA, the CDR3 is TGTGCCAGCAGCCGGATCGGTGGGCCTATGGGCAATGAGCAGTTCTTC.

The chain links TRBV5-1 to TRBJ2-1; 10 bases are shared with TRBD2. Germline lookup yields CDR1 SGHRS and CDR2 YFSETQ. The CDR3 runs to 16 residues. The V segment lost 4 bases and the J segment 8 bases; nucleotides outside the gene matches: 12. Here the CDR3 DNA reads TGCGCCAGCAGCGGGGAAGCGGGGGGGTTCGTGGATGAGCAGTTCTTC. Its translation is CASSGEAGGFVDEQFF.

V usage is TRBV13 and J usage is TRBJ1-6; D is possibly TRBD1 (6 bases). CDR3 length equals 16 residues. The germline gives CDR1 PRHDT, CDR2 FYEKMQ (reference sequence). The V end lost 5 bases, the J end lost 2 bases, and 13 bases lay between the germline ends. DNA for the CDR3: TGTGCCAGCAGCCGAGGCGGGGGCGCCTATAATTCACCCCTCCACTTT. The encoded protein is CASSRGGGAYNSPLHF.

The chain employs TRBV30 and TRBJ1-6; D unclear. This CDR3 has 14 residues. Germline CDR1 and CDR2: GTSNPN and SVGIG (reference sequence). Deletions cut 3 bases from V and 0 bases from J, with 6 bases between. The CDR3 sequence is CAWRGSSYNSPLHF. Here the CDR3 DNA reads TGTGCCTGGAGAGGGAGCTCCTATAATTCACCCCTCCACTTT.

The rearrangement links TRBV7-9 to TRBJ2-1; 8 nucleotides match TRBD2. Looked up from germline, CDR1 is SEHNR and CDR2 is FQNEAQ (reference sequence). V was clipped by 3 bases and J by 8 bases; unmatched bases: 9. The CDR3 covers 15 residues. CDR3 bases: TGTGCCAGCAGCTTCCCGACTAGCGTAGGCGATGAGCAGTTCTTC. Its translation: CASSFPTSVGDEQFF.

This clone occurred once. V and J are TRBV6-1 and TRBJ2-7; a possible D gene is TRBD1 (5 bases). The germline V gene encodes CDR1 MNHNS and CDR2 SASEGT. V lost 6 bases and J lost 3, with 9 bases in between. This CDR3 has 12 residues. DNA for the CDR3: TGTGCCAGCAGGGACACCTACTACGAGCAGTACTTC. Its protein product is CASRDTYYEQYF.

The DNA of the CDR3 is TGTGCCAGCAGTCCCCGACGAACCGGGACAGGGTATGCTATCTACGAGCAGTACTTC. It yields the protein CASSPRRTGTGYAIYEQYF. The chain combines TRBV27 with TRBJ2-7, with TRBD1 identical over 9 bases. The V gene end was trimmed by 5 bases and the J gene end by 3 bases; junction bases not matched to a gene: 20. CDR1 and CDR2 from the germline V gene are MNHEY and SMNVEV (reference sequence). The CDR3 extends over 19 amino acids.

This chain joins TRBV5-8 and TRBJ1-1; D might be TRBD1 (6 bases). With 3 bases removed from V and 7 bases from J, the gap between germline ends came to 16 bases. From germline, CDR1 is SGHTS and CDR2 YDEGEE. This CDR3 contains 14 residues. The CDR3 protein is CASSSSLHRVEAFF. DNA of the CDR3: TGTGCCAGCAGCTCCTCGCTCCACAGGGTTGAAGCTTTCTTT.

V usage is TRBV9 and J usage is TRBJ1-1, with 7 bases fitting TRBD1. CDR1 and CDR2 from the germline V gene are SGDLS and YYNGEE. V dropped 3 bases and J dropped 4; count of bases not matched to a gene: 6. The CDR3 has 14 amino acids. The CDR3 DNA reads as TGTGCCAGCAGCGCGACGGACAGGCCCACTGAAGCTTTCTTT. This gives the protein CASSATDRPTEAFF. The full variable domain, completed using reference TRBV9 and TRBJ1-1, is DSGVTQTPKHLITATGQRVTLRCSPRSGDLSVYWYQQSLDQGLQFLIQYYNGEERAKGNILERFSAQQFPDLHSELNLSSLELGDSALYFCASSATDRPTEAFFGQGTRLTVV.

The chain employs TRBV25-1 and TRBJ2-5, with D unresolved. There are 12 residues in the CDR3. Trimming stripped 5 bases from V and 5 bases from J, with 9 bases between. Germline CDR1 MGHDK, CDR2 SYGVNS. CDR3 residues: CASSSSIETQYF. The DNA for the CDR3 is TGTGCCAGCAGTTCTAGTATTGAGACCCAGTACTTC.